This is a list of T cell receptor beta chains from one sample in a study of cytomegalovirus exposure and HLA in healthy donors. The method was immunoSEQ multiplex PCR; TCRdb's version includes in-frame clones alone and lacks a portion of them. This table has 150,000 to 200,000 clones, more than 65% appearing once. The specimen sequenced was PBMCs. Source of these receptors: a woman in her twenties or thirties in good health and CMV-seropositive. Both conserved end residues are part of each CDR3. A clone size is listed for some rows: how often the clone was seen (once, few, many), or a class if it is expanded.

v_call: TRBV27
j_call: TRBJ1-6
clone_size: .
cdr3_aa: CASSFGTAGNSPLHF

v_call: TRBV5-1
j_call: TRBJ2-1
clone_size: .
cdr3_aa: CASSLGGTGSNEQFF

v_call: TRBV9
j_call: TRBJ2-5
clone_size: .
cdr3_aa: CASSVATSGRETQYF

v_call: TRBV2
j_call: TRBJ1-2
clone_size: .
cdr3_aa: CARSPTEGDQDYGYTF

v_call: TRBV30
j_call: TRBJ2-7
clone_size: .
cdr3_aa: CAASPDRVHEQYF

v_call: TRBV4-1
j_call: .
clone_size: .
cdr3_aa: CASSQRSGALYEQYF

v_call: TRBV11-3
j_call: TRBJ2-2
clone_size: .
cdr3_aa: CASSLVRLRGLTGELFF

v_call: TRBV7-9
j_call: TRBJ2-1
clone_size: once
cdr3_aa: CASSLANGGFTYNEQFF

v_call: TRBV19
j_call: TRBJ1-2
clone_size: .
cdr3_aa: CASSPGTGSDGYTF

v_call: TRBV7-2
j_call: TRBJ2-7
clone_size: .
cdr3_aa: CASSSTGEPREQYF

v_call: TRBV28
j_call: TRBJ1-2
clone_size: .
cdr3_aa: CASSPYVGRYYGYTF

v_call: TRBV6-6
j_call: TRBJ1-2
clone_size: few
cdr3_aa: CASSYSPRGPDGYTF

v_call: TRBV5-8
j_call: TRBJ1-5
clone_size: .
cdr3_aa: CASSETGVGNQPQHF

v_call: TRBV6-1
j_call: TRBJ2-3
clone_size: once
cdr3_aa: CASTPGQGRTDTQYF

v_call: TRBV6-1
j_call: TRBJ1-5
clone_size: .
cdr3_aa: CASRTGGAGNQPQHF

v_call: TRBV7-9
j_call: TRBJ2-1
clone_size: .
cdr3_aa: CASSLTSGGANEQFF

v_call: TRBV5-6
j_call: TRBJ1-2
clone_size: .
cdr3_aa: CASSLVVGSNYGYTF